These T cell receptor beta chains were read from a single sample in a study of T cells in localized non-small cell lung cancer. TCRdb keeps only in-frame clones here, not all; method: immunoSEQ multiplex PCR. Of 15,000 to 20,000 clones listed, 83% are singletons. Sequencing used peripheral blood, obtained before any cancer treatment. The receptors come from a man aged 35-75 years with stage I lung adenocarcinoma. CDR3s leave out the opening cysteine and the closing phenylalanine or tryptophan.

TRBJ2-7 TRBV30 AWRGHHEQY
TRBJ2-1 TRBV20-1 SAPDYNEQF
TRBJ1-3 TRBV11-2 ASSLEPSGNTIY
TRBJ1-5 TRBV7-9 ASSLGGDQPQH
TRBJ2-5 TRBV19 ASSIPARGGETQY
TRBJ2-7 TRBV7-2 ASSFDSLFSYEQY
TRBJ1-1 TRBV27 ASSLSTGLGTEAF
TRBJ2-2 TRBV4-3 ASSPGSQNTGELF
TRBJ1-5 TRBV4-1 ASSQDRATNQPQH
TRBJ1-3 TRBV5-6 ASSSRGGSGNTIY
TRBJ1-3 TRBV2 ASTSGFRNTIY
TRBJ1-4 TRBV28 ASSGGNTNEKLF
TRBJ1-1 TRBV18 ASSPGTGPRSEAF
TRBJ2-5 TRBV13 ASSPREVGEETQY
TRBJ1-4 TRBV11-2 ASSLAYATNEKLF
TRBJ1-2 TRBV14 ASSQNTPNPGQRGYT
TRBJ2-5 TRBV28 ATAQETQY
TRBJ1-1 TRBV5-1 ASSLGGVPQAF
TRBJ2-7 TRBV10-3 AAHRGQSYEQY
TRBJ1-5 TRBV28 ASSWGGTGLSNQPQH
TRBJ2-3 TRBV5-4 ASSSQGALPSTDTQY
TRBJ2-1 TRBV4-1 ASSQEASSNEQF
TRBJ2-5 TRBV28 ASSLAQKRETQY